The 12 T cell receptor beta chains below come from one sample, sequenced in a study of blood T cell repertoires in COVID-19. Sequenced by immunoSEQ multiplex PCR; TCRdb stores in-frame clones only, minus some. The table has about 220,000 clones, about four fifths seen once. Sequencing was done on a sample of PBMCs or T cells enriched from blood (not recorded which). All receptors derive from an older woman who had recovered from COVID-19.

The chain is built from TRBV19 and TRBJ2-3, with D maybe TRBD2 (7 bases). V was trimmed by 4 bases and J by 3 bases, leaving 20 bases between them. CDR1 and CDR2 (germline): LNHDA, SQIVND (reference sequence). The CDR3 runs 17 residues. CDR3 nucleotide sequence: TGTGCCAGTAGTAACGGCGCGGGGGCACTCGGGACAGATACGCAGTATTTT. This translates into CASSNGAGALGTDTQYF.

V gene TRBV7-3 combines with J gene TRBJ1-1, with 9 bases identical to TRBD1. The CDR3 length is 14 residues. The germline V gene encodes CDR1 SGHTA and CDR2 FQGTGA. After removal of 5 bases from V and 4 bases from J, the junction contained 5 bases not matched to a gene. This CDR3 reads CASSQTGGGTEAFF. The CDR3 DNA is TGTGCCAGCAGCCAGACAGGGGGAGGCACTGAAGCTTTCTTT.

This clone appeared a single time. The gene calls are TRBV6-5 and TRBJ1-6, with 8 bases lining up with TRBD1. The germline gives CDR1 MNHEY, CDR2 SVGAGI. The CDR3 contains 13 residues. The J segment lost 12 bases and the V segment lost 6 bases, leaving 7 bases of the junction unmatched. CDR3 in amino acids: CASSTRDRRPLHF. The CDR3 DNA reads as TGTGCCAGCAGCACCCGGGACAGGAGACCCCTCCACTTT.

This sequence joins TRBV7-5 and TRBJ2-5; the tabulated D call, TRBD2, remains unverified against the DNA. TRBV7-5 is described as a pseudogene. The CDR3 contains 18 residues. Here the CDR3 reads CARSLPPLAGTIQETQYF. The CDR3 region has the DNA TGTGCCAGAAGCTTACCCCCCCTAGCGGGAACTATCCAAGAGACCCAGTACTTC.

The chain couples TRBV12-3 or TRBV12-4 to TRBJ1-2, with unresolved D. The CDR3 is 13 residues long. Trimming left V 2 bases short and J 6 bases short, with 10 bases between. In DNA form, the CDR3 reads TGTGCCAGCAGTTTAAGGGCCGGGGATGGCTACACCTTC. Its protein product is CASSLRAGDGYTF.

J is TRBJ2-7 and V is TRBV4-1, with 7 bases that match TRBD1. The CDR3 extends over 14 amino acids. V gave up 1 base and J gave up 3 bases; unmatched junction bases: 3. The germline V gene encodes CDR1 MGHRA and CDR2 YSYEKL. This chain's CDR3 is CASSQAAGGYEQYF. The CDR3 DNA sequence: TGCGCCAGCAGCCAAGCCGCAGGGGGCTACGAGCAGTACTTC.

V and J are TRBV6-5 and TRBJ1-1, with a possible D match to TRBD1 (6 bases). CDR1 is MNHEY and CDR2 is SVGAGI in the germline V gene. The CDR3 runs to 15 residues. V was trimmed by 2 bases and J by 5 bases, leaving 15 bases between them. CDR3 nucleotides: TGTGCCAGCAGTTACGAGGGGCAGGGGTGGACTGAAGCTTTCTTT. Protein product: CASSYEGQGWTEAFF.

This clone appeared once. CDR3: CASTQGGGNTIYF. The CDR3 DNA is TGTGCCTCGACTCAGGGAGGTGGAAACACCATATATTTT. The gene calls are TRBV30 and TRBJ1-3, with TRBD1 as a possible D gene (5 bases). The CDR3 consists of 13 residues. The V gene lost 7 bases and the J gene lost 3 bases, with 13 bases spanning the gap. In germline, CDR1 is GTSNPN, CDR2 SVGIG (reference sequence).

The V gene is TRBV5-1, the J gene TRBJ2-7, with TRBD1 matching over 7 bases. The J segment lost 4 bases and the V segment lost 0 bases, leaving 16 bases of the junction unmatched. This CDR3 comprises 18 residues. Germline V lookup: CDR1 SGHRS, CDR2 YFSETQ. As DNA, the CDR3 is TGCGCCAGCAGCTTGGCCCTTTCGGTATCGTACAGGGGTTACGAGCAGTACTTC. This gives the protein CASSLALSVSYRGYEQYF.

The chain has TRBV3-1 (or the pseudogene TRBV3-2) and TRBJ1-2; 7 nucleotides match TRBD1. The CDR3 consists of 13 residues. Germline lookup yields CDR1 LGHDT and CDR2 YNNKEL (reference sequence). Unmatched junction bases numbered 3, after V lost 1 base and J lost 7 bases. CDR3 in DNA: TGTGCCAGCAGCCAAGGCGACAGGGCTGGCTACACCTTC. Its protein is CASSQGDRAGYTF.

A single count supports this clone. The gene calls are TRBV2 and TRBJ2-2; 7 bases are a match to TRBD1. Trimming took 6 bases from V and 7 from J; bases not matched to a gene: 8. The CDR3 covers 14 residues. CDR1 SNHLY and CDR2 FYNNEI come from the germline V gene. The CDR3 reads CASRRDRVDGELFF. The CDR3 DNA is TGTGCCAGCAGGAGGGACAGAGTGGACGGGGAGCTGTTTTTT.

The rearrangement joins TRBV10-3 to TRBJ2-5; D might be TRBD1 (7 bases). The CDR3 runs to 15 residues. The V gene lost 0 bases and the J gene lost 3 bases, with 11 bases spanning the gap. Germline CDR1 is ENHRY and CDR2 is SYGVKD. In nucleotides, the CDR3 is TGTGCCATCAGTGAGTCGAGCAGGGGGGAAGAGACCCAGTACTTC. Protein sequence: CAISESSRGEETQYF.